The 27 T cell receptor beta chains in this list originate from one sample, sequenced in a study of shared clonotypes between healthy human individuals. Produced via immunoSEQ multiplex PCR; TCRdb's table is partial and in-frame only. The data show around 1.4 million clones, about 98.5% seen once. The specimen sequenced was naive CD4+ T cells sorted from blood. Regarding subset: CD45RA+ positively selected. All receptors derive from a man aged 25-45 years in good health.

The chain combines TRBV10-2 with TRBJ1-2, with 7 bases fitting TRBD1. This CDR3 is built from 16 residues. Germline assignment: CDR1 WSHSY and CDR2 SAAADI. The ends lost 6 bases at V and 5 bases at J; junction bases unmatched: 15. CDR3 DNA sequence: TGCGCCAGCAGCCCGAATCAATTTGGGACAGTGTATGGCTACACCTTC. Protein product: CASSPNQFGTVYGYTF.

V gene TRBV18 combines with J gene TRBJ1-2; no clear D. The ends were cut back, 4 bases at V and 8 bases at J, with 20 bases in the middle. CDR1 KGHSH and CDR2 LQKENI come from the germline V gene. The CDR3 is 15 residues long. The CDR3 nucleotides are TGTGCCAGCTCACTTAAGGACGGCGCTCTTGGGGGCTACACCTTC. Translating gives CASSLKDGALGGYTF. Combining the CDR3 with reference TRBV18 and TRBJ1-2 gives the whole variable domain NAGVMQNPRHLVRRRGQEARLRCSPMKGHSHVYWYRQLPEEGLKFMVYLQKENIIDESGMPKERFSAEFPKEGPSILRIQQVVRGDSAAYFCASSLKDGALGGYTFGSGTRLTVV.

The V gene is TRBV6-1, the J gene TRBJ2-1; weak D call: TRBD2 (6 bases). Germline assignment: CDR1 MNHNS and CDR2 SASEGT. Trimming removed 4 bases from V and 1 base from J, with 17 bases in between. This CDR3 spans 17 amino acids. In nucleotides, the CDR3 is TGTGCCAGCAGTGTACGGGACCCGGGACTTTCCTACAATGAGCAGTTCTTC. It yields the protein CASSVRDPGLSYNEQFF.

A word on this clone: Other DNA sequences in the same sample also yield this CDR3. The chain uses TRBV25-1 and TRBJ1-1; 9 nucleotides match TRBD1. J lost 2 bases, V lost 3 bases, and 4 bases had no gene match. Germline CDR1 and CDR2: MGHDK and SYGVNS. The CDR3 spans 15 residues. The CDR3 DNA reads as TGTGCCAGCAGTGATCCGACAGGGGGAAACACTGAAGCTTTCTTT. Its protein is CASSDPTGGNTEAFF.

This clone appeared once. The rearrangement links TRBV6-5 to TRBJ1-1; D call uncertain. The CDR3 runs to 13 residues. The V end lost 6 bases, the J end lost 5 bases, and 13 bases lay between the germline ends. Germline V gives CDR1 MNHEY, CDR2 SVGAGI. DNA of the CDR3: TGTGCCAGCAGGACGACGGGTCGTACTGAAGCTTTCTTT. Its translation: CASRTTGRTEAFF.

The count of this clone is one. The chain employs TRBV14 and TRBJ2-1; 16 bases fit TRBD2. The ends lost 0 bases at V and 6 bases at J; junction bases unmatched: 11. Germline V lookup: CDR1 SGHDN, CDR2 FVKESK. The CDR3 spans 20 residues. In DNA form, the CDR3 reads TGTGCCAGCAGCCAAGATTACGCCGGGACTAGCGGGAGGGGGATCAATGAGCAGTTCTTC. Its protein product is CASSQDYAGTSGRGINEQFF.

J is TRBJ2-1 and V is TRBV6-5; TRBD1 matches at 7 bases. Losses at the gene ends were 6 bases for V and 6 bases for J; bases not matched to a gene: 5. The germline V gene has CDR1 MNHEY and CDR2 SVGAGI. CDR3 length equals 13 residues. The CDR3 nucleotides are TGTGCCAGCAGGAAGCCAGGGGGCAATGAGCAGTTCTTC. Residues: CASRKPGGNEQFF.

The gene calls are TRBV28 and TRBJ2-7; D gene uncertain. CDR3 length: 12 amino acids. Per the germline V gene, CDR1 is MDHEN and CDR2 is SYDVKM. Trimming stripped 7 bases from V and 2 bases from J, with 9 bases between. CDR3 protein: CASTLKTYEQYF. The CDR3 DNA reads TGTGCCAGCACCCTTAAAACCTACGAGCAGTACTTC.

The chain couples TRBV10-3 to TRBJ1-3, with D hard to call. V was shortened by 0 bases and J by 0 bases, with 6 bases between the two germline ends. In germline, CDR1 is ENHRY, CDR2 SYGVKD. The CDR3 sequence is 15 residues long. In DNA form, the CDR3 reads TGTGCCATCAGTGAGTCGGCCGACTCTGGAAACACCATATATTTT. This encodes CAISESADSGNTIYF.

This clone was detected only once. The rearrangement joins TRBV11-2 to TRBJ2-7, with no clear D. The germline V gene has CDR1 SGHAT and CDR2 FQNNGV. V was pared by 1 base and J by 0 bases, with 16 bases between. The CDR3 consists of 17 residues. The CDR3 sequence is CASSLGVLSRNSYEQYF. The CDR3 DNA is TGTGCCAGCAGCTTAGGCGTCTTGTCCCGCAACTCCTACGAGCAGTACTTC.

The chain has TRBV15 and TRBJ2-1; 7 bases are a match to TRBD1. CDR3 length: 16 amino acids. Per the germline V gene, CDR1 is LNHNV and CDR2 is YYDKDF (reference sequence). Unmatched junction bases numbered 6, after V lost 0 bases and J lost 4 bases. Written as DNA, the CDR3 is TGTGCCACCAGCAGAGATAAAGGACAGGTTTACAATGAGCAGTTCTTC. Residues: CATSRDKGQVYNEQFF. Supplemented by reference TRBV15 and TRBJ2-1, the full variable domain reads DAMVIQNPRYQVTQFGKPVTLSCSQTLNHNVMYWYQQKSSQAPKLLFHYYDKDFNNEADTPDNFQSRRPNTSFCFLDIRSPGLGDTAMYLCATSRDKGQVYNEQFFGPGTRLTVL.

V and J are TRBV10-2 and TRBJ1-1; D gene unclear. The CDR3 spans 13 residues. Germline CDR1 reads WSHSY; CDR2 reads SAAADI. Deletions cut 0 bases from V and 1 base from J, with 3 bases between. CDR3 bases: TGCGCCAGCAGTGAGTCGGGGAACACTGAAGCTTTCTTT. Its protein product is CASSESGNTEAFF.

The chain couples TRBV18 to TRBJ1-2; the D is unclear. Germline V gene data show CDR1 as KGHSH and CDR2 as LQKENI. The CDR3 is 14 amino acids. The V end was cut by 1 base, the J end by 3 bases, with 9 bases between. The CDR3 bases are TGTGCCAGCTCACCACAGAATGCCGACTATGGCTACACCTTC. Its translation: CASSPQNADYGYTF.

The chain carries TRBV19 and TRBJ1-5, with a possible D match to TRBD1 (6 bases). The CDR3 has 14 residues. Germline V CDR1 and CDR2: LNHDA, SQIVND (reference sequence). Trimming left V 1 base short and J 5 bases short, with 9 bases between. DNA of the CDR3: TGTGCCAGTAGTATAGGGCAGGGGTATCAGCCCCAGCATTTT. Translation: CASSIGQGYQPQHF.

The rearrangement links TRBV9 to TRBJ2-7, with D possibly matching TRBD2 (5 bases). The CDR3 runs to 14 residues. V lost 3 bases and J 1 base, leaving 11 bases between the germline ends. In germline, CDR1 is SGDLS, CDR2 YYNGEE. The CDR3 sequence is CASSGSGRSYEQYF. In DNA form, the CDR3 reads TGTGCCAGCAGCGGGAGCGGCCGTTCCTACGAGCAGTACTTC.

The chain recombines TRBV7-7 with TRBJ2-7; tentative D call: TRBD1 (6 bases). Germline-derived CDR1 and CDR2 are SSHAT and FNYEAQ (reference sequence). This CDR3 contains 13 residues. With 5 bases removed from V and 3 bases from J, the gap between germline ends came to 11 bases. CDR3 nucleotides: TGTGCCAGCAGCGTTGAACAGGGCTACGAGCAGTACTTC. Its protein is CASSVEQGYEQYF. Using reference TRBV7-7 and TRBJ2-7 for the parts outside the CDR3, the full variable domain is GAGVSQSPRYKVTKRGQDVTLRCDPISSHATLYWYQQALGQGPEFLTYFNYEAQPDKSGLPSDRFSAERPEGSISTLTIQRTEQRDSAMYRCASSVEQGYEQYFGPGTRLTVT.

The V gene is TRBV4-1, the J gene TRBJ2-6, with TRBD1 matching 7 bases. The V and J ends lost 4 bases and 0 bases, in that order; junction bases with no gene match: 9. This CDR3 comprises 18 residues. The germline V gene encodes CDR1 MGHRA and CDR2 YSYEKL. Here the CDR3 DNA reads TGCGCCAGCAGCCGTTGGACAGGATCTACCTCTGGGGCCAACGTCCTGACTTTC. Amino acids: CASSRWTGSTSGANVLTF.

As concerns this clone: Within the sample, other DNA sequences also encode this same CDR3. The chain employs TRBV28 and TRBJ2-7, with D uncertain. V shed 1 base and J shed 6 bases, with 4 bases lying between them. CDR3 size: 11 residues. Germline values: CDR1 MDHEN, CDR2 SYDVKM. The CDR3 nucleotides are TGTGCCAGCAGTTTATCTGGCGAGCAGTACTTC. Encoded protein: CASSLSGEQYF.

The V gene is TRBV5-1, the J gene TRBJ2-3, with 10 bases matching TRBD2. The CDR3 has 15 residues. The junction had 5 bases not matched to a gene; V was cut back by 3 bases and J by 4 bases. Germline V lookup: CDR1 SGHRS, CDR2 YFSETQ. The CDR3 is CASSSTSGWADTQYF. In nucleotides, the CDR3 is TGCGCCAGCAGCTCGACTAGCGGGTGGGCAGATACGCAGTATTTT.

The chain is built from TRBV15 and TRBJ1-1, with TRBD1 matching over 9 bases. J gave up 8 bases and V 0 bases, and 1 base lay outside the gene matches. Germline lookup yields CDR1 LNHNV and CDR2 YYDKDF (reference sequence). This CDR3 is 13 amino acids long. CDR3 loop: CATSREQGAEAFF. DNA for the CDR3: TGTGCCACCAGCAGAGAACAGGGGGCAGAAGCTTTCTTT.

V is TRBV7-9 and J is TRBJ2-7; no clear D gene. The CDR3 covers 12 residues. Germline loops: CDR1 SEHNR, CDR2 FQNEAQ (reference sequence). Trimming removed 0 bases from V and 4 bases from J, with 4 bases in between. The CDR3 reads CASSLALYEQYF. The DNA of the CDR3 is TGTGCCAGCAGCTTAGCGTTGTACGAGCAGTACTTC. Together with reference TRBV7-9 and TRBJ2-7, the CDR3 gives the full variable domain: DTGVSQNPRHKITKRGQNVTFRCDPISEHNRLYWYRQTLGQGPEFLTYFQNEAQLEKSRLLSDRFSAERPKGSFSTLEIQRTEQGDSAMYLCASSLALYEQYFGPGTRLTVT.

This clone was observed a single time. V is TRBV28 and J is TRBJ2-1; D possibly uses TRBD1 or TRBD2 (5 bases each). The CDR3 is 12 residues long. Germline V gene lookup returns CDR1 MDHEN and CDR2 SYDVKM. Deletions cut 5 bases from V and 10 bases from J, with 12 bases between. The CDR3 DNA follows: TGTGCCAGCAGTGTTCCGGGGACCGAGCAGTTCTTC. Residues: CASSVPGTEQFF.

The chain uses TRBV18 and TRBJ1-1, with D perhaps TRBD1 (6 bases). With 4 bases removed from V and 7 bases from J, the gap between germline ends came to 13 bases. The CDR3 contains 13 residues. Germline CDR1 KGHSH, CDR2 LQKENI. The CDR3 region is CASSRDRSYEAFF. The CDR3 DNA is TGTGCCAGCTCACGAGACAGGTCTTATGAAGCTTTCTTT.

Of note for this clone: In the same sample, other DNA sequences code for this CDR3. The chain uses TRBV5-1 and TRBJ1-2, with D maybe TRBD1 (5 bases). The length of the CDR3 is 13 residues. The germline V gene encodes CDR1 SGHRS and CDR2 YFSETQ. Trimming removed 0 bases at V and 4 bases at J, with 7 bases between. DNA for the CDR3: TGCGCCAGCAGCTTGGGACAGAGCTATGGCTACACCTTC. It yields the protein CASSLGQSYGYTF.

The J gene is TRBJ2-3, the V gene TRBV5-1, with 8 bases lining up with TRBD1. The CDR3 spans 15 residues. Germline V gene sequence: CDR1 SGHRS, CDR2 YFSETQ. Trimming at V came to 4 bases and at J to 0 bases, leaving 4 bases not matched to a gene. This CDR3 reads CASSIQGASTDTQYF. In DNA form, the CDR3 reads TGCGCCAGCAGCATCCAGGGGGCTAGCACAGATACGCAGTATTTT.

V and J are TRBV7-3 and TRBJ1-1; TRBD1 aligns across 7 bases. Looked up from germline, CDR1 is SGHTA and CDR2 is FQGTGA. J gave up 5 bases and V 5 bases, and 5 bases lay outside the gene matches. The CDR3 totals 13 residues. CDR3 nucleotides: TGTGCCAGCAGCACACAACAGGGGACTGAAGCTTTCTTT. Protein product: CASSTQQGTEAFF.

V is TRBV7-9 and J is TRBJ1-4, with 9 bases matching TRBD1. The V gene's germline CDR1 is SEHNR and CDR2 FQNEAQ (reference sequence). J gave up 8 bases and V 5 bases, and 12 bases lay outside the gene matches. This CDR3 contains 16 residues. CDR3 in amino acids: CASSDALQGAREKLFF. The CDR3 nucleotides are TGTGCCAGCAGCGACGCTTTACAGGGGGCGCGGGAAAAACTGTTTTTT.